This T cell receptor beta chain was retrieved from a study of shared clonotypes between healthy human individuals. The overall study: Each donor's CD8 memory used one plate, CD8 naive two, each CD4 subset three.

Sorted subsets were amplified in replicate PCRs using 200 ng DNA, tens of thousands of T cell genomes. TCRdb's copy holds only in-frame clones and misses some; the assay was immunoSEQ multiplex PCR. The sample shows 750,000 to 1,000,000 clones, 80% to 95% of them seen only once. The study, taken as a whole, reports: Generally, naive subsets (rather than memory subsets) showed larger estimated richness. The study found lower generation probabilities in non-shared clonotypes than in those shared by all four donors.

Terminally differentiated effector memory CD45RA+ cells were excluded from the naive CD8 cells, which were CD45RO-negative and positively selected for CCR7. About this clone: The antigen remains undetermined.

The TCR originated in a man aged 30 to 45 in good health. The sample consisted of naive CD8+ T cells sorted from blood.

CDR3 residues: CASSPQGLEQYF. The CDR3 bases are TGTGCCAGCAGCCCCCAGGGGCTCGAGCAGTACTTC. This chain joins TRBV7-2 and TRBJ2-7; TRBD1 is a possible D gene (6 bases). CDR1 and CDR2 from the germline V gene are SGHTA and FQGNSA. This CDR3 spans 12 amino acids. V lost 5 bases to trimming and J lost 6 bases, with 11 bases between them. Full variable domain (rest looked up from reference TRBV7-2 and TRBJ2-7): GAGVSQSPSNKVTEKGKDVELRCDPISGHTALYWYRQSLGQGLEFLIYFQGNSAPDKSGLPSDRFSAERTGGSVSTLTIQRTQQEDSAVYLCASSPQGLEQYFGPGTRLTVT.